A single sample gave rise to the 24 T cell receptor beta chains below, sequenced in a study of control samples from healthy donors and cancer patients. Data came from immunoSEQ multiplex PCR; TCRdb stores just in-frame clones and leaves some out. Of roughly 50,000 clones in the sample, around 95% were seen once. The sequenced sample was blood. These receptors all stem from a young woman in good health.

The CDR3 DNA reads as TGTGCCAGTAGTACGCAGGGATGGGGAGCCTACGAGCAGTACTTC. Translation: CASSTQGWGAYEQYF. This chain joins TRBV19 and TRBJ2-7; D might be TRBD1 or TRBD2, each matching 5 bases. Germline CDR1 and CDR2: LNHDA and SQIVND (reference sequence). The CDR3 spans 15 residues. With 4 bases removed from V and 2 bases from J, the gap between germline ends came to 15 bases.

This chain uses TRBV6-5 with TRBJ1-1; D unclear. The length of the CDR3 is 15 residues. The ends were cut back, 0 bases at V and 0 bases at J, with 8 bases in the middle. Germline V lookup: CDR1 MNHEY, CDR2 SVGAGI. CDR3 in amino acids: CASSYSVFMNTEAFF. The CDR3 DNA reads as TGTGCCAGCAGTTACTCCGTCTTTATGAACACTGAAGCTTTCTTT.

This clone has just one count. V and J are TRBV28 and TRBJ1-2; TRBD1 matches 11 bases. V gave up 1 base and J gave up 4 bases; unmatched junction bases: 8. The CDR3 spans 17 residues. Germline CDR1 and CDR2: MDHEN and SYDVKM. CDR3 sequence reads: CASSLFGTGGGGYGYTF. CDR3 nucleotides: TGTGCCAGCAGTTTATTCGGGACAGGGGGAGGGGGCTATGGCTACACCTTC.

The CDR3 here is CASQSGRGYEQYF. The CDR3, as DNA: TGTGCCTCCCAGAGCGGGAGGGGCTACGAGCAGTACTTC. The chain recombines TRBV30 with TRBJ2-7; 10 bases line up with TRBD2. The germline V gene encodes CDR1 GTSNPN and CDR2 SVGIG (reference sequence). The CDR3 runs 13 residues. J lost 3 bases, V lost 7 bases, and 6 bases had no gene match.

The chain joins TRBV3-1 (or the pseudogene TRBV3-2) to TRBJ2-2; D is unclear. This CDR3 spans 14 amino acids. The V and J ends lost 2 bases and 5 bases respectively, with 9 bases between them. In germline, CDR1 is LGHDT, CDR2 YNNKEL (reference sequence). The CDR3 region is CASSQLLGTGELFF. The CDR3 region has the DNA TGTGCCAGCAGCCAACTGCTTGGGACCGGGGAGCTGTTTTTT.

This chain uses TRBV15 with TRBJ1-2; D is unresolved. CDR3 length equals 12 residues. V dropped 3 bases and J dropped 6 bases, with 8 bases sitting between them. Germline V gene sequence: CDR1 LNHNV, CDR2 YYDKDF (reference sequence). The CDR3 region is CATSRETNGYTF. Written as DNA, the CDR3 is TGTGCCACCAGCAGGGAAACTAATGGCTACACCTTC.

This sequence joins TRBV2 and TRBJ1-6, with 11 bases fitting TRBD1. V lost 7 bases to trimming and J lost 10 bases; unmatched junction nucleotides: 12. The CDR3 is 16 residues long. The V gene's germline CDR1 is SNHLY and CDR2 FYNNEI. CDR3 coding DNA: TGTGCCAGCACCGCCTTGTTGGGACAGGGGGACTCACCCCTCCACTTT. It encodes CASTALLGQGDSPLHF.

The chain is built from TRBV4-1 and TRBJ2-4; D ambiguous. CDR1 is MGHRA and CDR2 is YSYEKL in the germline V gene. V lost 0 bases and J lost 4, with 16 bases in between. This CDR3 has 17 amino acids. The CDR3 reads CASSQDPDPPVKNIQYF. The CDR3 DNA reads TGCGCCAGCAGCCAAGATCCTGACCCGCCCGTTAAAAACATTCAGTACTTC.

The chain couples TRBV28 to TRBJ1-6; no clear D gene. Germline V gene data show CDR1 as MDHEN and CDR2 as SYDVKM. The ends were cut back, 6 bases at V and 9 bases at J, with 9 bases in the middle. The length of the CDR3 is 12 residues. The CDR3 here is CASRSLLSPLHF. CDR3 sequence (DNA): TGTGCCAGCAGATCCTTACTTTCACCCCTCCACTTT.

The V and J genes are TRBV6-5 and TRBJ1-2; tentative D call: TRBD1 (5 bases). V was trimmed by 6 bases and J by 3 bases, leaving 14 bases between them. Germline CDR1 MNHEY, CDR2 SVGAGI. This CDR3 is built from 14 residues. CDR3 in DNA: TGTGCCAGCAGGGACCAGACAGCCTACTATGGCTACACCTTC. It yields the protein CASRDQTAYYGYTF.

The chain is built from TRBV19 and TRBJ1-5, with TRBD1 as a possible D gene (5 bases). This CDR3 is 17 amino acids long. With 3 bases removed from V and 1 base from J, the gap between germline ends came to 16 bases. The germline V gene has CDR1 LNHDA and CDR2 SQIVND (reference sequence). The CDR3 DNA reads TGTGCCAGTAGTATGGGTCCAAGGGGTCGGAGCAATCAGCCCCAGCATTTT. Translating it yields CASSMGPRGRSNQPQHF.

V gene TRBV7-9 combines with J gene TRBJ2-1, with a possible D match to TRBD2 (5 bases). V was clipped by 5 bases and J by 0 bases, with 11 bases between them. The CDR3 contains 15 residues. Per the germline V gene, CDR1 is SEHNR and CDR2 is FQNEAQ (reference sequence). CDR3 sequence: CASSPGLYSYNEQFF. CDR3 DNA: TGTGCCAGCAGCCCAGGACTTTACTCCTACAATGAGCAGTTCTTC.

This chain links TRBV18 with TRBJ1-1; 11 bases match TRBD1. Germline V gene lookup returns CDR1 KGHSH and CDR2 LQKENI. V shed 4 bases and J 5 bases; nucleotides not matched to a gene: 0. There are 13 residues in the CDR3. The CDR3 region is CASSRDRGTEAFF. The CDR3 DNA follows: TGTGCCAGCTCACGGGACAGGGGGACTGAAGCTTTCTTT.

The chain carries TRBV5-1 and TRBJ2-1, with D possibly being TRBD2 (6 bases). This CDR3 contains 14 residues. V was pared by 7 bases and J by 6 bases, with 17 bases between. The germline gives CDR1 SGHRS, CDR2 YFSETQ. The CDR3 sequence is CASAYGGDLNEQFF. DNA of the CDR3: TGCGCCAGCGCTTACGGGGGAGACCTCAATGAGCAGTTCTTC.

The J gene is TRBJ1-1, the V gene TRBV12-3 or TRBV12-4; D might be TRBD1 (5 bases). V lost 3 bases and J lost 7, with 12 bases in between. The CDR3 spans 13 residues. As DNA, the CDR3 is TGTGCCAGCAGTTTTACCAGGGCGATTGAAGCTTTCTTT. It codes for CASSFTRAIEAFF.

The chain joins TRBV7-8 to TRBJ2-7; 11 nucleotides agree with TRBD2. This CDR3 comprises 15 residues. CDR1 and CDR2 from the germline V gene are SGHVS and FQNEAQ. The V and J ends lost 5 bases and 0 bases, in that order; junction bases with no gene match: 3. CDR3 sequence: CASSATSGSSYEQYF. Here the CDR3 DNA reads TGTGCCAGCAGCGCCACTAGCGGGAGCTCCTACGAGCAGTACTTC.

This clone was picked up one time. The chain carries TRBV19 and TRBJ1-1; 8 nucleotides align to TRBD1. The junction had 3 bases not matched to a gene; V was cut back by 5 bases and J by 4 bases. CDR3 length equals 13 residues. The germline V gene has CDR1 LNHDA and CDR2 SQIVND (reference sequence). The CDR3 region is CASSLGQGTEAFF. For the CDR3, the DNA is TGTGCCAGTAGTCTTGGACAGGGCACTGAAGCTTTCTTT.

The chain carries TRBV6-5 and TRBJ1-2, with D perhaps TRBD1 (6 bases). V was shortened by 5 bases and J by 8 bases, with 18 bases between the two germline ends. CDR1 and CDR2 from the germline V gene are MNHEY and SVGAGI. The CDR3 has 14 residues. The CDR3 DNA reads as TGTGCCAGCAGTCCACAAGGGGGGGCGGAAGGCTACACCTTC. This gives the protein CASSPQGGAEGYTF.

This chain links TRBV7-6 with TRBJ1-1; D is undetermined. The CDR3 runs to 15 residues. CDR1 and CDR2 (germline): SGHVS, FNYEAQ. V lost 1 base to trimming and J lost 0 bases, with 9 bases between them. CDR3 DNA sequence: TGTGCCAGCAGCTTAGGTGCAGCTATGAACACTGAAGCTTTCTTT. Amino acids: CASSLGAAMNTEAFF.

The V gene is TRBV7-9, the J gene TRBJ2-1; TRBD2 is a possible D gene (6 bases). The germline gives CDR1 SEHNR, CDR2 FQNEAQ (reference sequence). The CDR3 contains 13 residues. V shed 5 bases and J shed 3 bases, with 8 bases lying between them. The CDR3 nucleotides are TGTGCCAGCAGCACGCGGGACTACAATGAGCAGTTCTTC. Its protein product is CASSTRDYNEQFF.

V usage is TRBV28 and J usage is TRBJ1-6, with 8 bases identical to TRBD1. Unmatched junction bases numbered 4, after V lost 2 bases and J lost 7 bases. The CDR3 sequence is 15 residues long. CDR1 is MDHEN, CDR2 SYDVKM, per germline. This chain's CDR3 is CASSLGGQGNSPLHF. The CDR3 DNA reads TGTGCCAGCAGTTTAGGTGGACAGGGCAATTCACCCCTCCACTTT.

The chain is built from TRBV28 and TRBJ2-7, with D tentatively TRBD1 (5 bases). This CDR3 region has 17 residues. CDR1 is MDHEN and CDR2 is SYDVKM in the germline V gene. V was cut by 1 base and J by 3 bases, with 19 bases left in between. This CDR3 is CASSLSLTGNKNYEQYF. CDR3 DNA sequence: TGTGCCAGCAGTTTATCCCTAACAGGAAACAAAAACTACGAGCAGTACTTC.

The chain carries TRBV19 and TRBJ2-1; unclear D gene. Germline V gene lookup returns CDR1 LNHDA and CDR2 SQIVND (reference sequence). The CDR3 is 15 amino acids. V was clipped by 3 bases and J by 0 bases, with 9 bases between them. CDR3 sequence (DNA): TGTGCCAGTAGTATCGTTCCTAGCTCCTACAATGAGCAGTTCTTC. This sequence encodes CASSIVPSSYNEQFF.

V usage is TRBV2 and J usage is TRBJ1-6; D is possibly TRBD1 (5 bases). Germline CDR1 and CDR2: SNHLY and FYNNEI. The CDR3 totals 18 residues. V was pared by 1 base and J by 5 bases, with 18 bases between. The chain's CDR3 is CASSEGAPGHTNNSPLHF. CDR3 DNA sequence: TGTGCCAGCAGTGAAGGCGCACCAGGGCACACGAATAATTCACCCCTCCACTTT.